Listed below are T cell receptor beta chains from one sample, sequenced in a study of T-cell reconstitution after alpha-beta-depleted transplantation in children. TCRdb re-analysed the PCR reads in MiXCR, keeping a single row per CDR3 protein. The data show 200,000 to 250,000 distinct CDR3 sequences, about 8.7% seen once. Sequenced material: PBMCs, mostly from graft donor cells, taken 360 days after TCRalphabeta/CD19-depleted stem cell transplant. The receptors derive from a male patient between 2 and 10 years old who had a stem cell transplant for acute myeloid leukemia, so the T cells may come from the graft donor. Both conserved end residues are part of each CDR3. Each record gives: D gene, CDR3 length, J gene, V gene, clone size, CDR3 protein, CDR3 DNA. A D gene is named only where the DNA matches it firmly. Rows give clone size only sometimes, using once, few, many, or a class for an expanded clone.

TRBD2 | 15 | TRBJ2-3 | TRBV5-1 | many | CASSWGLATPDTQYF | TGCGCCAGCAGCTGGGGACTAGCTACTCCAGATACGCAGTATTTT
- | 14 | TRBJ1-1 | TRBV27 | many | CASSLWVGNTEAFF | TGTGCCAGCAGTTTATGGGTGGGGAACACTGAAGCTTTCTTT
- | 14 | TRBJ1-5 | TRBV12-3/TRBV12-4 | few | CASSFGAGNQPQHF | TGTGCCAGCAGTTTTGGGGCGGGCAATCAGCCCCAGCATTTT
- | 16 | TRBJ2-1 | TRBV7-6 | many | CASSSSLTSGGNEQFF | -
TRBD2 | 14 | TRBJ2-3 | TRBV20-1 | - | CSASWGLAGDTQYF | TGCAGTGCTAGTTGGGGACTAGCGGGAGATACGCAGTATTTT
- | 14 | TRBJ2-1 | TRBV7-7 | many | CASSPDSFYNEQFF | TGTGCTAGCAGCCCCGACTCGTTTTACAATGAGCAGTTCTTC
- | 16 | TRBJ2-5 | TRBV5-1 | few | CASRPAEVGVQETQYF | TGCGCCAGCAGGCCAGCGGAAGTGGGGGTTCAAGAGACCCAGTACTTC
- | 13 | TRBJ2-7 | TRBV20-1 | - | CSALRGLATEQYF | TGCAGTGCTCTCCGGGGGCTAGCCACCGAGCAGTACTTC
TRBD1 | 15 | TRBJ2-1 | TRBV20-1 | - | CSARGWTGAILGQFF | TGCAGTGCTAGAGGGTGGACAGGGGCCATCTTGGGGCAGTTCTTC
TRBD2 | 13 | TRBJ2-5 | TRBV12-3/TRBV12-4 | - | CASTLAGKETQYF | TGTGCCAGCACCCTAGCGGGGAAAGAGACCCAGTACTTC
- | 14 | TRBJ2-5 | TRBV4-1 | few | CASSQDGQQETQYF | TGCGCCAGCAGCCAAGATGGTCAGCAAGAGACCCAGTACTTC